This T cell receptor (beta chain) was identified during a study of identical twins. This clonotype was recorded once. Its antigen is unidentified. With template switching, a universal primer site was added, and the cDNA carried unique molecular identifiers. MiXCR, run by TCRdb on the 5' RACE reads, gives a single entry per CDR3 protein. The sample has about 460,000 distinct CDR3 sequences, over 12% seen once. Germline V gene data show CDR1 as SGHVS and CDR2 as FQNEAQ. V shed 3 bases and J shed 6 bases, with 18 bases lying between them. There are 15 residues in the CDR3. General study findings and limits: Less excess twin sharing appeared in beta out-of-frame sequences.

This sample was also put to use in a study of yellow fever vaccine responses in identical twins. That paper notes: Twins reportedly had a vaccine T cell response that seemed partly convergent, partly personalized.

The receptor was isolated from a woman under 30 in good health. Source material: CD4+ T cells sorted from blood. V gene TRBV7-8 combines with J gene TRBJ2-7; perhaps D is TRBD1 or TRBD2 (5 bases each). The CDR3 loop reads CASSLGDRSTCEQYF. CDR3 sequence (DNA): TGTGCCAGCAGCTTGGGGGACCGCTCTACCTGCGAGCAGTACTTC.